Listed here is a single TCR beta chain. Its antigen is unknown. Clones were sequenced by immunoSEQ multiplex PCR, and TCRdb holds only the in-frame ones, with some missing. There are roughly 68,000 clones in the sample; 70% to 90% occur only once, and over 3% lies in the top ten. Researchers took blood at baseline, on cycle 4 day 1, and on cycle 7 day 1. This entry is derived from a study of OX40 agonist ivuxolimab in advanced cancers. Study summary: Of the participants, approximately 44% had some prior anti-PD-1, anti-PD-L1 or anti-CTLA-4 therapy, which was allowed. Partial response was recorded in three patients: one hepatocellular carcinoma and two cutaneous melanoma cases. Study-wide results and caveats: Expanded clones were, on average, more numerous in CD8+ T cells than in CD4+.

Trimming cost V 4 bases and J 1 base, with 11 bases left between them. Germline CDR1 and CDR2: SGHRS and YFSETQ. The CDR3 has 14 amino acids. The chain combines TRBV5-1 with TRBJ2-5, with a possible D match to TRBD2 (5 bases). The receptor comes from an adult with an advanced solid tumor such as melanoma, head and neck, liver or kidney cancer. The sample consisted of CD4+ or CD8+ T cells sorted from blood, taken in a trial of the OX40 agonist ivuxolimab. CDR3 in amino acids: CASSPGLIQETQYF. CDR3 in DNA: TGCGCCAGCAGCCCCGGACTGATCCAAGAGACCCAGTACTTC.